A selection of T cell receptor beta chains follows, all from one sample in a study of OX40 agonist ivuxolimab in advanced cancers. This table comes from immunoSEQ multiplex PCR, and its TCRdb copy is limited to in-frame clones, with some not included. Found here are around 94,000 clones, around 91% of them singletons; the top ten hold 0.65% to 0.85%. This sample comprised CD4+ or CD8+ T cells sorted from blood, obtained in a trial of the OX40 agonist ivuxolimab. These receptors were collected from an adult with an advanced solid tumor such as melanoma, head and neck, liver or kidney cancer. CDR3s include the opening cysteine and the closing phenylalanine or tryptophan. D genes are given only for firm matches. Size tells how often a clone was seen (once, few, many) or the class of an expanded clone, and some rows leave it out.

j_call	clone_size	v_call	d_call	cdr3_aa	cdr3_nt
TRBJ2-7	.	TRBV7-2	.	CASSLIPSLHEQYF	TGTGCCAGCAGCTTAATACCGTCCCTGCACGAGCAGTACTTC
TRBJ1-1	.	TRBV28	.	CASSLSFPTVRRNTEAFF	TGTGCCAGCAGTTTATCATTCCCGACAGTTAGAAGGAACACTGAAGCTTTCTTT
TRBJ1-6	.	TRBV4-2	.	CASSFIGDTDSPLHF	TGTGCCAGCAGCTTTATTGGGGACACCGATTCACCCCTCCACTTT
TRBJ2-1	once	TRBV18	.	CASSPSISRRRYNEQFF	TGTGCCAGCTCACCTTCCATCAGTCGAAGAAGGTACAATGAGCAGTTCTTC
TRBJ2-7	.	TRBV19	TRBD2	CASSISLAGGPYEQYF	TGTGCCAGTAGTATATCCCTAGCGGGAGGGCCCTACGAGCAGTACTTC
TRBJ1-1	.	TRBV11-2	.	CASSFNTEAFF	TGTGCCAGCAGCTTTAACACTGAAGCTTTCTTT
TRBJ2-3	.	TRBV6-1	.	CASSGVTSPDTQYF	TGTGCCAGCAGTGGGGTCACTTCACCAGATACGCAGTATTTT
TRBJ2-5	.	TRBV6-5	.	CASSLGEEEAETQYF	TGTGCCAGCAGTTTAGGGGAGGAGGAGGCAGAGACCCAGTACTTC
TRBJ2-5	.	TRBV9	TRBD1	CASSPRQGQRETQYF	TGTGCCAGCAGCCCAAGACAGGGACAGCGGGAGACCCAGTACTTC
TRBJ1-1	few	TRBV10-3	.	CAISRGENTEAFF	TGTGCCATCAGTCGGGGGGAGAACACTGAAGCTTTCTTT
TRBJ1-1	.	TRBV6-6	.	CASSYGGSMNTEAFF	TGTGCCAGCAGTTACGGAGGCTCTATGAACACTGAAGCTTTCTTT
TRBJ1-5	.	TRBV19	TRBD1	CASRQGHQPQHF	TGTGCCAGCCGACAGGGCCATCAGCCCCAGCATTTT
TRBJ2-5	once	TRBV6-5	.	CASSYSLGGETQYF	TGTGCCAGCAGTTACTCGTTAGGGGGGGAGACCCAGTACTTC
TRBJ1-6	.	TRBV28	.	CASSSASPSNSPLHF	TGTGCCAGCAGTTCAGCCAGTCCTTCCAATTCACCCCTCCACTTT
TRBJ2-1	.	TRBV18	.	CASSPNGNNEQFF	TGTGCCAGCTCACCAAACGGGAACAATGAGCAGTTCTTC
TRBJ2-4	.	TRBV7-2	.	CASSLEGSIQYF	TGTGCCAGCAGCTTGGAGGGGAGCATTCAGTACTTC
TRBJ2-1	.	TRBV7-6	TRBD1	CASSLAYLGTGLLGQFF	TGTGCCAGCAGCTTAGCTTATCTCGGGACAGGACTATTAGGTCAGTTCTTC
TRBJ2-2	.	TRBV5-1	TRBD2	CASSLALAGASGELFF	TGCGCCAGCAGCTTGGCACTAGCGGGCGCGTCCGGGGAGCTGTTTTTT
TRBJ1-4	once	TRBV2	.	CASSSQRGEKLFF	TGTGCCAGCAGTTCCCAGAGAGGTGAAAAACTGTTTTTT
TRBJ2-2	.	TRBV29-1	.	CSVERGQNTGELFF	TGCAGCGTTGAGAGGGGACAGAACACCGGGGAGCTGTTTTTT